The 31 T cell receptor beta chains in this list originate from one sample, sequenced in a study of cytomegalovirus exposure and HLA in healthy donors. PCR primers comprised 60 Vbeta and 13 Jbeta primers. The repertoire was sequenced with immunoSEQ multiplex PCR; TCRdb's copy has only in-frame clones and lacks some. This sample yields roughly 140,000 clones, of which about four fifths are seen a single time; about 2.3% belongs to the top ten. Sequencing was carried out using PBMCs. These receptors were taken from a male donor in good health and CMV-seronegative.

CDR3 residues: CASSQEKGAARGNDGYTF. CDR3 in DNA: TGCGCCAGCAGCCAAGAAAAAGGCGCGGCCAGGGGAAACGATGGCTACACCTTC. This rearrangement joins TRBV4-3 to TRBJ1-2; possible D gene TRBD1, 6 bases. Germline CDR1 and CDR2: LGHNA and YSLEER. This CDR3 region has 18 residues. Trimming removed 0 bases at V and 6 bases at J, with 23 bases between.

The chain couples TRBV5-6 to TRBJ1-4, with a weak D call TRBD1 (5 bases). This CDR3 is 13 amino acids long. Trimming took off 4 bases at V and 10 bases at J, with 14 bases between the two ends. Germline values: CDR1 SGHDT, CDR2 YYEEEE. CDR3: CASSGTQDPKLFF. The CDR3 region has the DNA TGTGCCAGCAGCGGAACACAGGATCCAAAACTGTTTTTT.

This chain uses TRBV4-1 with TRBJ2-1; possible D gene TRBD2, 5 bases. This CDR3 region has 15 residues. Between the trimmed V and J ends, which lost 3 bases and 8 bases, there was a span of 17 bases. CDR1 MGHRA and CDR2 YSYEKL come from the germline V gene. The CDR3 loop is CASSHVMAGRDEQFF. DNA for the CDR3: TGCGCCAGCAGCCACGTTATGGCGGGTAGGGATGAGCAGTTCTTC.

This chain joins TRBV2 and TRBJ1-1, with D uncertain. This CDR3 spans 11 amino acids. V was trimmed by 4 bases and J by 4 bases, leaving 4 bases between them. Germline CDR1 SNHLY, CDR2 FYNNEI. DNA of the CDR3: TGTGCCAGCAGTGCGAGCACTGAAGCTTTCTTT. Protein product: CASSASTEAFF.

This sequence joins TRBV7-9 and TRBJ2-7, with D possibly matching TRBD1 (6 bases). Germline V lookup: CDR1 SEHNR, CDR2 FQNEAQ (reference sequence). V gave up 3 bases and J gave up 5 bases, with 14 bases separating them. There are 14 residues in the CDR3. DNA of the CDR3: TGTGCCAGCAGCTTCGCCGGGGCAGGGGACGAGCAGTACTTC. This codes for CASSFAGAGDEQYF.

This clone was found a few times. The rearrangement uses TRBV6-5 and TRBJ2-2; D not certain. CDR3 size: 14 residues. CDR1 and CDR2 from the germline V gene are MNHEY and SVGAGI. V dropped 6 bases and J dropped 0 bases, with 8 bases sitting between them. The CDR3 region is CASSPYTNTGELFF. The CDR3 DNA reads TGTGCCAGCAGCCCGTACACGAACACCGGGGAGCTGTTTTTT.

This clone was detected a few times. The chain links TRBV6-5 to TRBJ1-1; D is unclear. The CDR3 extends over 13 amino acids. CDR1 is MNHEY, CDR2 SVGAGI, per germline. Trimming cost V 4 bases and J 7 bases, with 13 bases left between them. CDR3 loop: CASSSRFIGEAFF. DNA for the CDR3: TGTGCCAGCAGTTCCCGGTTCATTGGTGAAGCTTTCTTT.

V usage is TRBV10-3 and J usage is TRBJ1-3; 9 positions agree with TRBD1. V dropped 4 bases and J dropped 3; count of bases not matched to a gene: 7. CDR3 length: 16 residues. Per the germline V gene, CDR1 is ENHRY and CDR2 is SYGVKD. The CDR3 nucleotides read TGTGCCATCAGTGGCCGACAGGGGGGGAATGGAAACACCATATATTTT. It codes for CAISGRQGGNGNTIYF.

The rearrangement joins TRBV2 to TRBJ1-5; 11 bases match TRBD1. Germline values: CDR1 SNHLY, CDR2 FYNNEI. This CDR3 region has 15 residues. V lost 4 bases, J lost 6 bases, and 5 bases stayed unmatched. In DNA, the CDR3 is TGTGCCAGCAGTGGGGACAGGGGGGTTACTCAGCCCCAGCATTTT. Translation gives CASSGDRGVTQPQHF.

The rearrangement links TRBV27 to TRBJ2-2; possibly TRBD2 for D (6 bases). Germline V lookup: CDR1 MNHEY, CDR2 SMNVEV (reference sequence). Trimming removed 6 bases from V and 0 bases from J, with 8 bases in between. The CDR3 runs to 14 residues. DNA of the CDR3: TGTGCCAGCAGGCGGGGCGCGAACACCGGGGAGCTGTTTTTT. Protein: CASRRGANTGELFF.

The chain uses TRBV4-1 and TRBJ2-2; D gene uncertain. The germline V and J ends were trimmed by 8 bases and 2 bases, with 9 bases remaining between them. The germline gives CDR1 MGHRA, CDR2 YSYEKL. This CDR3 contains 13 residues. CDR3 residues: CASSGTNTGELFF. The CDR3 nucleotides read TGCGCCAGCTCAGGCACCAACACCGGGGAGCTGTTTTTT.

With regard to this clone: A read error may produce the germline difference seen at one junction end. V usage is TRBV19 and J usage is TRBJ1-4; D is perhaps TRBD1 (6 bases). The CDR3 runs to 14 residues. Germline lookup yields CDR1 LNHDA and CDR2 SQIVND (reference sequence). The CDR3 DNA follows: TGTGCCACTAGCCGTTTGGGGGCTAACGAAAAACTGTTTTTT. Translation gives CATSRLGANEKLFF.

V and J are TRBV30 and TRBJ2-1, with 10 positions matching TRBD2. V lost 5 bases to trimming and J lost 0 bases; unmatched junction nucleotides: 4. CDR3 length equals 15 residues. Germline values: CDR1 GTSNPN, CDR2 SVGIG (reference sequence). The CDR3, as DNA: TGTGCCTGGGCAAGCGGGAGGGACTCCTACAATGAGCAGTTCTTC. Translation gives CAWASGRDSYNEQFF.

The chain employs TRBV2 and TRBJ2-6, with 7 bases that match TRBD1. Unmatched junction bases numbered 9, after V lost 7 bases and J lost 0 bases. The length of the CDR3 is 17 residues. Per the germline V gene, CDR1 is SNHLY and CDR2 is FYNNEI. The CDR3 region is CASMGEAGGSGANVLTF. The CDR3 DNA reads TGTGCCAGCATGGGAGAGGCAGGGGGCTCTGGGGCCAACGTCCTGACTTTC.

As regards this clone: An end of the junction differs from the germline gene, which may be a read error. The chain is built from TRBV2 and TRBJ1-5; the D gene is possibly TRBD1 (6 bases). In germline, CDR1 is SNHLY, CDR2 FYNNEI. This CDR3 is built from 12 residues. CDR3 nucleotides: TGTGCCAGCAGGGGGGAGGGGGAGCCCCAGAATTTT. It yields the protein CASRGEGEPQNF.

This rearrangement joins TRBV5-1 to TRBJ1-1; D might be TRBD1 (6 bases). The CDR3 loop spans 13 amino acids. The V gene lost 3 bases and the J gene lost 1 base, with 7 bases spanning the gap. The germline CDR1 and CDR2 sequences are SGHRS and YFSETQ. In DNA, the CDR3 is TGCGCCAGCAGCTCGGGACAGAACACTGAAGCTTTCTTT. This translates into CASSSGQNTEAFF.

This clone was recorded once. This rearrangement joins TRBV5-8 to TRBJ1-3; D remains unclear. CDR1 is SGHTS, CDR2 YDEGEE, per germline. V was shortened by 1 base and J by 7 bases, with 15 bases between the two germline ends. CDR3 length: 15 amino acids. As DNA, the CDR3 is TGTGCCAGCAGCTTGTCGGGGAGTAGGGATAACACCATATATTTT. Residues: CASSLSGSRDNTIYF.

This sequence joins TRBV18 and TRBJ2-7; 11 positions match TRBD2. Germline-derived CDR1 and CDR2 are KGHSH and LQKENI. The CDR3 runs to 15 residues. Trimming cost V 3 bases and J 2 bases; bases outside gene matches: 3. This CDR3 reads CASSPGLAGAYEQYF. CDR3 DNA sequence: TGTGCCAGCTCACCCGGACTAGCGGGCGCCTACGAGCAGTACTTC.

The chain carries TRBV6-5 and TRBJ1-1; no reliable D call. V was shortened by 0 bases and J by 4 bases, with 9 bases between the two germline ends. This CDR3 is 14 amino acids long. Germline assignment: CDR1 MNHEY and CDR2 SVGAGI. CDR3 DNA sequence: TGTGCCAGCAGTTACTCGAAGGGAGGCACTGAAGCTTTCTTT. This sequence encodes CASSYSKGGTEAFF.

The chain couples TRBV5-6 to TRBJ2-2; a weak D match, TRBD2 (5 bases). This CDR3 has 15 residues. V lost 2 bases to trimming and J lost 4 bases, with 12 bases between them. Germline V gene data show CDR1 as SGHDT and CDR2 as YYEEEE. This CDR3 is CASSFGIRRTGELFF. CDR3 DNA: TGTGCCAGCAGCTTCGGGATCAGGCGCACCGGGGAGCTGTTTTTT.

The chain has TRBV20-1 and TRBJ2-7; possibly TRBD2 for D (5 bases). CDR3 length: 10 amino acids. V shed 6 bases and J shed 4 bases, with 7 bases lying between them. CDR1 and CDR2 from the germline V gene are DFQATT and SNEGSKA (reference sequence). This chain's CDR3 is CSAGSYEQYF. DNA of the CDR3: TGCAGTGCGGGGAGTTACGAGCAGTACTTC.

The V gene is TRBV12-5, the J gene TRBJ2-1, with D unclear. Trimming removed 3 bases at V and 7 bases at J, with 13 bases between. In germline, CDR1 is LGHNT, CDR2 FRNRAP. CDR3 length: 14 amino acids. The CDR3 coding sequence is TGTGCTAGTGGTTTTCGACCTAGTTCGAATGAGCAGTTCTTC. This sequence encodes CASGFRPSSNEQFF.

This clone was picked up many times. The chain combines TRBV6-4 with TRBJ2-3; 7 bases match TRBD2. The CDR3 is made up of 14 amino acids. Germline CDR1 and CDR2: MRHNA and SNTAGT. Unmatched junction bases numbered 3, after V lost 4 bases and J lost 2 bases. The CDR3 nucleotides are TGTGCCAGCAGTGCAGCGGGAACCACAGATACGCAGTATTTT. Protein sequence: CASSAAGTTDTQYF.

Only a few counts were recorded for this clone. One end of the junction does not line up with germline, which may come from a read error. CDR3 in DNA: TGTTCCAGCACCCCACCGGGAGCGACATACGAGCAGTACTTC. It specifies CSSTPPGATYEQYF. The chain has TRBV7-9 and TRBJ2-7; maybe TRBD2 (6 bases). This CDR3 is built from 14 residues. CDR1 is SEHNR, CDR2 FQNEAQ, per germline (reference sequence).

The V call is TRBV30, the J call TRBJ2-2, with TRBD2 as a possible D gene (6 bases). CDR3 length: 13 residues. Germline V gene data show CDR1 as GTSNPN and CDR2 as SVGIG (reference sequence). Between the trimmed V and J ends, which lost 2 bases and 7 bases, there was a span of 11 bases. The CDR3 reads CAWSRLDSGELFF. The CDR3 bases are TGTGCCTGGAGTAGACTAGATAGCGGGGAGCTGTTTTTT. The entire variable domain, with the rest obtained from reference TRBV30 and TRBJ2-2, is as follows: SQTIHQWPATLVQPVGSPLSLECTVEGTSNPNLYWYRQAAGRGLQLLFYSVGIGQISSEVPQNLSASRPQDRQFILSSKKLLLSDSGFYLCAWSRLDSGELFFGEGSRLTVL.

This clone was counted between two and nine times. This chain connects TRBV30 to TRBJ2-1; D gene unclear. Germline V gives CDR1 GTSNPN, CDR2 SVGIG (reference sequence). This CDR3 has 10 amino acids. Trimming cost V 5 bases and J 8 bases, with 7 bases left between them. The CDR3 DNA reads TGTGCCTGGCTTTCCCATGAGCAGTTCTTC. Translated, it gives CAWLSHEQFF.

The rearrangement uses TRBV30 and TRBJ1-5, with TRBD1 matching 9 bases. The junction had 7 bases not matched to a gene; V was cut back by 3 bases and J by 7 bases. Germline CDR1 reads GTSNPN; CDR2 reads SVGIG (reference sequence). CDR3 length: 14 amino acids. The DNA for the CDR3 is TGTGCCTGGAGCGGGGGACAGGGTAACCAGCCCCAGCATTTT. This sequence encodes CAWSGGQGNQPQHF.

The V gene is TRBV9, the J gene TRBJ2-7; 7 bases map to TRBD1. The CDR3 is 14 residues long. Germline CDR1 and CDR2: SGDLS and YYNGEE. V dropped 0 bases and J dropped 3; count of bases not matched to a gene: 3. Here the CDR3 DNA reads TGTGCCAGCAGCGTAGCTGACAGGGACTACGAGCAGTACTTC. Its protein product is CASSVADRDYEQYF.

This clone appeared a single time. The V and J genes are TRBV9 and TRBJ2-7; 8 bases match TRBD1. The ends lost 3 bases at V and 5 bases at J; junction bases unmatched: 13. This CDR3 comprises 16 residues. In germline, CDR1 is SGDLS, CDR2 YYNGEE. CDR3: CASSAESGGRLNEQYF. CDR3 DNA sequence: TGTGCCAGCAGCGCCGAGTCAGGGGGCCGTCTTAACGAGCAGTACTTC. The full variable domain, with the rest looked up from reference TRBV9 and TRBJ2-7, is DSGVTQTPKHLITATGQRVTLRCSPRSGDLSVYWYQQSLDQGLQFLIQYYNGEERAKGNILERFSAQQFPDLHSELNLSSLELGDSALYFCASSAESGGRLNEQYFGPGTRLTVT.

CDR3 sequence: CASSYGLAGDTGELFF. The CDR3, as DNA: TGTGCCAGCAGCTATGGACTAGCGGGGGACACCGGGGAGCTGTTTTTT. The chain combines TRBV5-6 with TRBJ2-2; 13 bases fit TRBD2. This CDR3 is built from 16 residues. J was trimmed by 3 bases and V by 3 bases; bases with no gene match: 2. In germline, CDR1 is SGHDT, CDR2 YYEEEE. Based on the CDR3 plus reference TRBV5-6 and TRBJ2-2, the full variable domain is DAGVTQSPTHLIKTRGQQVTLRCSPKSGHDTVSWYQQALGQGPQFIFQYYEEEERQRGNFPDRFSGHQFPNYSSELNVNALLLGDSALYLCASSYGLAGDTGELFFGEGSRLTVL.

This chain joins TRBV28 and TRBJ2-1, with 9 bases identical to TRBD1. With 4 bases clipped from V and 8 bases from J, the junction kept 9 bases outside the gene matches. This CDR3 is built from 15 residues. Germline assignment: CDR1 MDHEN and CDR2 SYDVKM. Written as DNA, the CDR3 is TGTGCCAGCAGTTCCACCGGGACAGGGACGTATGAGCAGTTCTTC. This translates into CASSSTGTGTYEQFF.